The T cell receptor (beta chain) under discussion was sequenced for a study of T cell repertoires in cytomegalovirus infection. Study overall: Evidence of both CMV infection and a matching HLA type came from public TCR beta signatures.

TCRdb independently ran MiXCR on the reads; one entry per CDR3 protein. This table holds 60,000 to 75,000 distinct CDR3 sequences, more than 3% found once. This clonotype has a count of ten or more. The sequence came from a human donor in good health (CMV status not recorded). Some clones in this sample may be carry-over from other donors' samples. The sample taken for sequencing was PBMCs.

CDR3 bases: TGTGCCAGCAGCCCAAGCGGGGGACATATCAATCAGCCCCAGCATTTT. This sequence encodes CASSPSGGHINQPQHF. The chain recombines TRBV7-2 with TRBJ1-5; a possible D gene is TRBD1 (6 bases). Germline assignment: CDR1 SGHTA and CDR2 FQGNSA. Trimming removed 5 bases from V and 3 bases from J, with 17 bases in between. The CDR3 sequence is 16 residues long. The variable domain in full, with the rest retrieved from reference TRBV7-2 and TRBJ1-5, is GAGVSQSPSNKVTEKGKDVELRCDPISGHTALYWYRQSLGQGLEFLIYFQGNSAPDKSGLPSDRFSAERTGGSVSTLTIQRTQQEDSAVYLCASSPSGGHINQPQHFGDGTRLSIL.